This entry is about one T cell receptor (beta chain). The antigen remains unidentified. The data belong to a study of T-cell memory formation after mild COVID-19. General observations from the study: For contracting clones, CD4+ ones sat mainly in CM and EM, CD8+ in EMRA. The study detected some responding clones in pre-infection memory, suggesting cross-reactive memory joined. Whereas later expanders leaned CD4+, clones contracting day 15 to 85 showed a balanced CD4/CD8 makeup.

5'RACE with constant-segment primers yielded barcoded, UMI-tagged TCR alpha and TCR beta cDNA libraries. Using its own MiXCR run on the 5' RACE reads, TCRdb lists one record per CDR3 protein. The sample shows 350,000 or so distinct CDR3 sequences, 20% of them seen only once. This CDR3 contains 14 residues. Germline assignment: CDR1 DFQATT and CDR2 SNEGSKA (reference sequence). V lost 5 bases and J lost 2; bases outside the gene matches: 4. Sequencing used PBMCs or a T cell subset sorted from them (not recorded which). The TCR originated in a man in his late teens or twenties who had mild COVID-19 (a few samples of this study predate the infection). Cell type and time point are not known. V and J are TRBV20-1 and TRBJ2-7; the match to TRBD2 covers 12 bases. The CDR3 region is CSARTSGVTYEQYF. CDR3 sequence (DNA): TGCAGTGCTCGGACTAGCGGGGTTACCTACGAGCAGTACTTC.